The following is a T cell receptor beta chain sequence with its context. Its target antigen remains unknown. No clone much larger than this one lies a single base away; base qualities are absent. CDR1 and CDR2, per the germline V gene, are LGHNT and FRNRAP. At the junction V is shortened by 0 bases and J by 7 bases; bases outside the gene matches: 4. Inclusive of the bounding cysteine and phenylalanine, the CDR3 is 17 residues long. Left in the record is the CDR3 DNA by itself, 51 bases read in frame from the first base. The sample originates from a study of blood T cell repertoires in COVID-19 (dated by TCRdb to 2018 to 2020). About the full investigation: Samples from collaborators originated in the United States, Italy and Spain and spanned both the acute and convalescent phases of COVID-19. The prospective study material was composed of cDNA or gDNA derived from T cells, B-cell-depleted T cells, or PBMCs. The dataset comprised deeply sampled blood TCRbeta repertoires from subjects exposed to, actively infected with, or recovered from COVID-19. The repertoires were released in a freely available public database intended as a resource for research on the immune response to SARS-CoV-2. The samples were drawn from two sources: the first 160 participants of the ongoing ImmuneRACE study, and about 1,300 subjects contributed by 6 global collaborators. Sample metadata almost always included a de-identified subject ID, COVID-19 status, age in years and sex. Where HLA class I and class II types were available, the types were taken from metadata supplied by the sample provider, not from assay-based typing.

The immunoSEQ Assay, a bias-controlled multiplex PCR, was used to amplify TCRbeta CDR3 regions from genomic DNA. The study's processing was this. The number of nucleated cells in each sample was estimated by amplification of reference gene primers within the assay. To quantify the absolute abundance of each unique TCRbeta CDR3 rearrangement, sequence reads were collapsed and filtered. For each sample, productive Simpson clonality was calculated as the square root of Simpson's diversity index over productive rearrangements. In TCRdb, the immuneACCESS table is reduced to in-frame sequences with V and J assigned. These tables do not hold every clone; where another copy was compared, an unresolved V gene accounts for under half, and the others remain unexplained. The V and J calls and clone size are taken from that table; D and trimming were inferred from the DNA. Within this sample are around 97,000 clones, with about 90% of them counted one time only. The ten largest clones capture just under 20% of the sample.

Collaborating institutions collected whole blood in K2EDTA tubes following their own protocols. Collaborator samples were shipped for TCRbeta analysis as frozen whole blood, isolated PBMCs, or DNA extracted from either sample type. Points the paper makes about the study in general: The amount of clinical and demographic metadata varied by source and participant and was provided uncurated.

Sequenced sample: peripheral blood. Rearrangement joined TRBV12-5 to TRBJ2-3, with 16 bases matching TRBD2. The clonotype originates from a human donor in a cohort sampled during active COVID-19. CDR3 reads: CASGLVLGLAGGNTQYF. Here is the DNA: TGTGCTAGTGGTTTGGTGCTGGGACTAGCGGGAGGGAATACGCAGTATTTT.